Listed here are 3 T cell receptor beta chains from one sample, sequenced in a study of molecular identifiers for immune sequencing clone quantification. In TCRdb, the PCR reads were re-called with MiXCR into one record per CDR3 protein. Seen here are 350,000 or so distinct CDR3 sequences, 20% to 25% observed once, and the top ten hold 0.75% to 0.85%. The sample taken for sequencing was naive CD8+ T cells from blood, with Jurkat cell RNA spiked in. As to subset: FACS-sorted CD8+CD4-CCR7+CD45RA+ naive T cells. The receptors here all came from a human donor in good health. Some libraries in this study had Jurkat cell RNA spiked in.

This clonotype occurred a few times. The CDR3 spells CASSDGTSGRPSETQYF. As DNA, the CDR3 is TGTGCCAGCAGTGATGGGACTAGCGGGAGGCCCTCGGAGACCCAGTACTTC. The J gene is TRBJ2-5, the V gene TRBV27; 15 bases map to TRBD2. CDR1 MNHEY and CDR2 SMNVEV come from the germline V gene (reference sequence). V lost 5 bases, J lost 5 bases, and 9 bases stayed unmatched. This CDR3 spans 17 amino acids.

This clonotype was recorded a few times. Mismatch with germline at one junction end may stem from a read error. The rearrangement joins TRBV12-3 or TRBV12-4 to TRBJ2-3, with 9 bases matching TRBD1. This CDR3 comprises 14 residues. CDR3 nucleotide sequence: TGTGCCAGCAGCTTACAGGGGGCTGGAGATGCGCAGTATTTT. Encoded protein: CASSLQGAGDAQYF.

About this clonotype itself: A clone one base away is much larger, so this may be a read error. J is TRBJ2-5 and V is TRBV13; either TRBD1 or TRBD2 may fit D (5 bases each). V shed 5 bases and J shed 1 base, with 14 bases lying between them. The germline gives CDR1 PRHDT, CDR2 FYEKMQ (reference sequence). The CDR3 is 15 amino acids. CDR3 nucleotides: TGTGCCAGCAGCCCCGAGTGGGGGACCCAAGAGACCCAGTACTTC. This gives the protein CASSPEWGTQETQYF.